A single sample gave rise to the 26 T cell receptor beta chains below, sequenced in a study of beta chain features in type 1 diabetes. What was sequenced were expressed TCRB transcripts, since all of the isolated RNA had been reverse transcribed. Measured with immunoSEQ multiplex PCR; TCRdb has only the in-frame clones, and not every one. The data hold 900,000 or so clones, with about a sixth observed a single time. The sequenced sample consisted of naive CD4+ T cells from blood. The receptors here all came from a woman younger than 35 in good health.

The V and J genes are TRBV5-1 and TRBJ2-2; D possibly corresponds to TRBD2 (5 bases). CDR1 and CDR2 from the germline V gene are SGHRS and YFSETQ. Trimming shortened V by 6 bases and J by 1 base, and 10 bases separated the two germline ends. The CDR3 is 14 residues long. CDR3 region: CASMQRLNTGELFF. CDR3 nucleotides: TGCGCCAGCATGCAGCGGCTGAACACCGGGGAGCTGTTTTTT.

The table lists this clone with a few counts. The gene calls are TRBV7-9 and TRBJ1-5, with a possible D match to TRBD1 (5 bases). Deletions cut 8 bases from V and 4 bases from J, with 9 bases between. The CDR3 sequence is 12 residues long. CDR1 SEHNR and CDR2 FQNEAQ come from the germline V gene (reference sequence). CDR3 coding DNA: TGTGCCAGCTCACAGGAAAATCAGCCCCAGCATTTT. This gives the protein CASSQENQPQHF.

The gene calls are TRBV7-2 and TRBJ2-7; 11 nucleotides line up with TRBD1. In germline, CDR1 is SGHTA, CDR2 FQGNSA. The CDR3 sequence is 15 residues long. V was pared by 6 bases and J by 6 bases, with 10 bases of the junction left unmatched. The CDR3, as DNA: TGTGCCAGCAGTCCCCTCCGGGACAGGGGGATCGAGCAGTACTTC. As protein: CASSPLRDRGIEQYF. Variable domain in full (rest from reference TRBV7-2 and TRBJ2-7): GAGVSQSPSNKVTEKGKDVELRCDPISGHTALYWYRQSLGQGLEFLIYFQGNSAPDKSGLPSDRFSAERTGGSVSTLTIQRTQQEDSAVYLCASSPLRDRGIEQYFGPGTRLTVT.

This clone was detected only a few times. This chain links TRBV6-1 with TRBJ2-1, with 12 bases fitting TRBD2. CDR1 and CDR2 from the germline V gene are MNHNS and SASEGT. Losses at the gene ends were 7 bases for V and 9 bases for J; bases not matched to a gene: 7. The CDR3 sequence is 14 residues long. CDR3: CASTRLAGEGEQFF. In DNA form, the CDR3 reads TGTGCCAGCACCAGACTAGCGGGAGAGGGTGAGCAGTTCTTC.

This clone was recorded a few times. The V call is TRBV15, the J call TRBJ2-1; 8 positions match TRBD1. This CDR3 comprises 17 residues. CDR1 is LNHNV and CDR2 is YYDKDF in the germline V gene (reference sequence). V was clipped by 0 bases and J by 3 bases; unmatched bases: 7. The CDR3 here is CATSRDPTGTGYNEQFF. The DNA for the CDR3 is TGTGCCACCAGCAGAGATCCAACCGGGACAGGCTACAATGAGCAGTTCTTC.

The chain employs TRBV4-3 and TRBJ1-2; D not certain. Trimming took 0 bases from V and 4 from J, leaving 12 bases between them. This CDR3 is built from 15 residues. Germline CDR1 is LGHNA and CDR2 is YSLEER. The CDR3 coding sequence is TGCGCCAGCAGCCAAGATCCAGGATCGACCTATGGCTACACCTTC. Its protein product is CASSQDPGSTYGYTF.

This clone was seen a few times. This chain joins TRBV11-1 and TRBJ2-3, with D possibly TRBD2 on 5 matching bases. V was clipped by 6 bases and J by 4 bases, with 8 bases between them. The CDR3 spans 12 residues. Germline CDR1 reads SGHAT; CDR2 reads FQDESV (reference sequence). In nucleotides, the CDR3 is TGTGCCAGCAGTCGAGCGGCAGATACGCAGTATTTT. Its translation is CASSRAADTQYF.

The chain is built from TRBV6-5 and TRBJ2-7; 9 bases match TRBD2. The CDR3 runs to 15 residues. Germline CDR1 reads MNHEY; CDR2 reads SVGAGI. Losses at the gene ends were 5 bases for V and 6 bases for J; bases not matched to a gene: 11. The CDR3 nucleotides are TGTGCCAGCAGTCTGCTTGCGGGAGGGCCAGGCGAGCAGTACTTC. Its protein product is CASSLLAGGPGEQYF.

This clone showed up just once. This rearrangement joins TRBV27 to TRBJ2-2, with D possibly matching TRBD1 (5 bases). This CDR3 is built from 15 residues. Germline values: CDR1 MNHEY, CDR2 SMNVEV (reference sequence). The V end was cut by 4 bases, the J end by 0 bases, with 9 bases between. Written as DNA, the CDR3 is TGTGCCAGCAGTTCGCTAGGGGCGAACACCGGGGAGCTGTTTTTT. Protein: CASSSLGANTGELFF.

The rearrangement uses TRBV18 and TRBJ2-2, with 11 bases aligning to TRBD2. This CDR3 region has 15 residues. Germline V gives CDR1 KGHSH, CDR2 LQKENI. V was pared by 3 bases and J by 5 bases, with 2 bases of the junction left unmatched. Written as DNA, the CDR3 is TGTGCCAGCTCACCGACTAGCGGGGCGACCGGGGAGCTGTTTTTT. It specifies CASSPTSGATGELFF.

The chain uses TRBV5-4 and TRBJ1-2; TRBD1 matches at 8 bases. Germline values: CDR1 SGHNT, CDR2 YYREEE (reference sequence). J lost 5 bases, V lost 1 base, and 4 bases had no gene match. This CDR3 has 14 amino acids. The CDR3 sequence is CASSLKDRAYGYTF. CDR3 DNA: TGTGCCAGCAGCTTGAAGGACAGGGCATATGGCTACACCTTC.

This chain uses TRBV5-1 with TRBJ2-5, with 7 bases aligning to TRBD1. Germline CDR1 SGHRS, CDR2 YFSETQ. CDR3 size: 15 residues. V lost 5 bases, J lost 5 bases, and 12 bases stayed unmatched. The CDR3 protein is CASRLGTMTGETQYF. The CDR3 bases are TGCGCCAGCAGACTTGGAACAATGACAGGGGAGACCCAGTACTTC.

This clone has only a few counts. The chain employs TRBV18 and TRBJ2-7, with D possibly being TRBD1 (5 bases). Trimming pared 3 bases from V and 3 bases from J, leaving 15 bases between. Germline V gene data show CDR1 as KGHSH and CDR2 as LQKENI. The CDR3 length is 15 residues. The CDR3 DNA reads as TGTGCCAGCTCACCGGCAGGGCCCGGTCTCTACGAGCAGTACTTC. Protein sequence: CASSPAGPGLYEQYF.

This chain uses TRBV6-5 with TRBJ1-5, with 8 bases fitting TRBD1. Germline CDR1 MNHEY, CDR2 SVGAGI. Trimming cost V 5 bases and J 3 bases; bases outside gene matches: 6. The CDR3 has 15 amino acids. CDR3 DNA sequence: TGTGCCAGCAGTGGGGCAGGGGGCCTCAATCAGCCCCAGCATTTT. It yields the protein CASSGAGGLNQPQHF.

Details on this clone: Other DNA sequences in the same sample also yield this CDR3. V gene TRBV28 combines with J gene TRBJ1-2; D remains unclear. The CDR3 has 10 amino acids. With 6 bases removed from V and 4 bases from J, the gap between germline ends came to 3 bases. The germline V gene encodes CDR1 MDHEN and CDR2 SYDVKM. CDR3 DNA sequence: TGTGCCAGCAGCTCCTATGGCTACACCTTC. As protein: CASSSYGYTF.

This chain joins TRBV11-2 and TRBJ2-3, with D perhaps assigned TRBD1 or TRBD2 (5 bases each). V lost 1 base, J lost 1 base, and 9 bases lay in between. Germline V CDR1 and CDR2: SGHAT, FQNNGV. The CDR3 is 15 residues long. CDR3 region: CASSLVGERTDTQYF. The DNA for the CDR3 is TGTGCCAGCAGCTTAGTAGGGGAGCGCACAGATACGCAGTATTTT.

In this sample, this clone turned up a few times. The genes are TRBV7-9 and TRBJ2-1, with a possible D match to TRBD2 (6 bases). Germline values: CDR1 SEHNR, CDR2 FQNEAQ (reference sequence). The CDR3 spans 15 residues. Trimming pared 5 bases from V and 4 bases from J, leaving 15 bases between. This chain's CDR3 is CASSGLAPAYNEQFF. The CDR3 nucleotides read TGTGCCAGCAGCGGCCTAGCGCCAGCTTACAATGAGCAGTTCTTC.

This clone was recorded a few times. The V and J genes are TRBV6-6 and TRBJ1-2; D call uncertain. Germline CDR1 and CDR2: MNHNY and SVGAGI (reference sequence). The V and J ends lost 8 bases and 5 bases respectively, with 9 bases between them. This CDR3 spans 11 amino acids. CDR3 sequence reads: CASYAFYGYTF. As DNA, the CDR3 is TGTGCCAGCTACGCGTTTTATGGCTACACCTTC.

This clone was observed a handful of times. Other nucleotide sequences from this sample produce the same CDR3. The CDR3 coding sequence is TGTGCCAGTAGTACTAGACAGGGGTCCTACGAGCAGTACTTC. It yields the protein CASSTRQGSYEQYF. J is TRBJ2-7 and V is TRBV19; 8 bases are a match to TRBD1. The germline CDR1 and CDR2 sequences are LNHDA and SQIVND (reference sequence). Trimming cost V 4 bases and J 1 base; bases outside gene matches: 3. The CDR3 sequence is 14 residues long.

This clone has a handful of counts. The V call is TRBV7-2, the J call TRBJ2-7; TRBD2 is a possible D gene (6 bases). Germline CDR1 is SGHTA and CDR2 is FQGNSA. The CDR3 sequence is 15 residues long. V dropped 1 base and J dropped 4 bases, with 14 bases sitting between them. The CDR3 nucleotides read TGTGCCAGCAGCTTAGATTCGGGGACTCGATACGAGCAGTACTTC. Its protein product is CASSLDSGTRYEQYF.

This clone was observed a handful of times. V and J are TRBV5-1 and TRBJ1-5; a possible D gene is TRBD1 (5 bases). Germline V CDR1 and CDR2: SGHRS, YFSETQ. The length of the CDR3 is 16 residues. Trimming took off 0 bases at V and 0 bases at J, with 10 bases between the two ends. The CDR3 region is CASSLGGLDSNQPQHF. The CDR3 DNA is TGCGCCAGCAGCTTGGGGGGCCTTGATAGCAATCAGCCCCAGCATTTT. Using reference TRBV5-1 and TRBJ1-5 for the parts outside the CDR3, the full variable domain is KAGVTQTPRYLIKTRGQQVTLSCSPISGHRSVSWYQQTPGQGLQFLFEYFSETQRNKGNFPGRFSGRQFSNSRSEMNVSTLELGDSALYLCASSLGGLDSNQPQHFGDGTRLSIL.

This clone has just a few counts. The rearrangement joins TRBV7-9 to TRBJ2-1; D unclear. The V and J ends lost 0 bases and 13 bases respectively, with 10 bases between them. CDR3 size: 12 residues. Germline V gene sequence: CDR1 SEHNR, CDR2 FQNEAQ (reference sequence). The CDR3 bases are TGTGCCAGCAGCTTAGCGACCAGTCTACAGTTCTTC. Translated, it gives CASSLATSLQFF.

This clone was found a few times. For the CDR3, the DNA is TGTGCCAGCAGTCCATACGGACAGGAAGGTTACACCTTC. Amino acid sequence: CASSPYGQEGYTF. The chain links TRBV6-1 to TRBJ1-2; 7 positions match TRBD1. J gave up 11 bases and V 5 bases, and 11 bases lay outside the gene matches. CDR3 size: 13 residues. The germline gives CDR1 MNHNS, CDR2 SASEGT.

This clone has a handful of counts. CDR3 DNA sequence: TGTGCCAGCAGCCACCAGGTCGGGGTGACCCCCTACGAGCAGTACTTC. It encodes CASSHQVGVTPYEQYF. This chain connects TRBV7-2 to TRBJ2-7, with D perhaps matching TRBD2 (5 bases). The CDR3 totals 16 residues. The V gene lost 5 bases and the J gene lost 2 bases, with 19 bases spanning the gap. Germline V gene data show CDR1 as SGHTA and CDR2 as FQGNSA.

This clone has more than one count but fewer than ten. The chain links TRBV6-1 to TRBJ2-7, with 10 nucleotides matching TRBD1. The CDR3 is 15 amino acids. Germline loops: CDR1 MNHNS, CDR2 SASEGT. J was trimmed by 2 bases and V by 4 bases; bases with no gene match: 5. The CDR3 region has the DNA TGTGCCAGCAGTGCGACCGGGACAGGGGCCTACGAGCAGTACTTC. Its protein product is CASSATGTGAYEQYF.

The gene calls are TRBV11-2 and TRBJ2-5; 14 nucleotides align to TRBD2. With V trimmed by 9 bases and J by 5 bases, 8 bases remained unmatched. CDR1 is SGHAT, CDR2 FQNNGV, per germline. The CDR3 has 15 residues. This CDR3 reads CASTGTSGSGETQYF. The CDR3 nucleotides are TGTGCCAGTACCGGGACTAGCGGGAGTGGGGAGACCCAGTACTTC.